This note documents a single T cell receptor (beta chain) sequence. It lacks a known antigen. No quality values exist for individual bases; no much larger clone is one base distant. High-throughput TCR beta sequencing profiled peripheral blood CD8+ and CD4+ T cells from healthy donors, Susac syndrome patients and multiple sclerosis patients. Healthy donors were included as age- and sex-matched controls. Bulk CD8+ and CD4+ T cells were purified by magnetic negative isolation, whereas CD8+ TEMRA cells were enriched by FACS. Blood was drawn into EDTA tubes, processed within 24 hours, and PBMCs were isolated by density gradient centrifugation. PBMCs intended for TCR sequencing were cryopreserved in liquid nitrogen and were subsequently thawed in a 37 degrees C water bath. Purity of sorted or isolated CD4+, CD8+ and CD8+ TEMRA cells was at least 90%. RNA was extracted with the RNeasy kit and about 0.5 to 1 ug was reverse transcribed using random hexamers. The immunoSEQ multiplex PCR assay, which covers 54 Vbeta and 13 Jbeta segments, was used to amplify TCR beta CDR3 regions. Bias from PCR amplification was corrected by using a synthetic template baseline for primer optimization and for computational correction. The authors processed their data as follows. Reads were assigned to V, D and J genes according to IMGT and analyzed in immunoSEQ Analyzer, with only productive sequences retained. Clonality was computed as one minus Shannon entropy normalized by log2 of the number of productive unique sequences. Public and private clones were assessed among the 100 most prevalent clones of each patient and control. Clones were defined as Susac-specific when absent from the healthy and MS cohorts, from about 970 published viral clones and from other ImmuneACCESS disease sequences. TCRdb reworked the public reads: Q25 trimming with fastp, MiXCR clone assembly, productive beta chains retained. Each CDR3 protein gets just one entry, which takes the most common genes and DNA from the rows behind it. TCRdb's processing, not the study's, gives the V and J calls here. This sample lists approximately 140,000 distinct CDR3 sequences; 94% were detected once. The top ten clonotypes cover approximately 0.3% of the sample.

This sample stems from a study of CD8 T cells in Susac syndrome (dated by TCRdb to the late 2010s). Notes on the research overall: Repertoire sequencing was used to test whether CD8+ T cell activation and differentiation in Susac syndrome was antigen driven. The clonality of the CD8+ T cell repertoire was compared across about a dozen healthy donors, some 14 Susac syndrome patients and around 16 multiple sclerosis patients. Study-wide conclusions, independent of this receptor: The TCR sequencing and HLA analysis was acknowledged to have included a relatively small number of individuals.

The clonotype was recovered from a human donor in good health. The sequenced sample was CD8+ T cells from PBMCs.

The CDR3 protein is CASSTSGTTEAFF. The sequenced DNA: TGTGCCAGCAGTACCTCAGGGACTACTGAAGCTTTCTTT. The chain is assembled from TRBV9 and TRBJ1-1; D gene: possibly TRBD1, on 5 matching bases. The CDR3, cysteine through phenylalanine, is 13 amino acids long. The kept DNA is CDR3 alone, 39 bases in frame from the first base. CDR1 and CDR2 are read off the germline V gene as SGDLS and YYNGEE. Relative to germline, V is 5 bases shorter and J is 5 bases shorter, with 13 bases between their ends.